This T cell receptor (beta chain) was sequenced during a study of T cell responses to AZD1222 COVID-19 vaccine. The CDR3 is 14 amino acids. Trimming at V came to 5 bases and at J to 7 bases, leaving 5 bases not matched to a gene. Germline V gene sequence: CDR1 MDHEN, CDR2 SYDVKM. Assay: immunoSEQ multiplex PCR; the TCRdb copy retains only in-frame clones and omits some. The table has approximately 140,000 clones, about 93% seen once. This chain connects TRBV28 to TRBJ1-6, with 7 bases matching TRBD1. The receptor was isolated from an adult in good health. Sequences were derived from peripheral blood, sampled on day 0 of AZD1222 vaccination. The CDR3 here is CASSPGQANSPLHF. For the CDR3, the DNA is TGTGCCAGCAGTCCCGGACAGGCAAATTCACCCCTCCACTTT.